This T cell receptor (beta chain) was captured in a study of regulatory T cells in long-lasting Graves disease. Library construction for TCR beta used iRepertoire HTBI primers and Arm-PCR of CDR3 regions. One entry per CDR3 protein results from TCRdb running MiXCR on the multiplex PCR reads. The repertoire holds 400,000 to 450,000 distinct CDR3 sequences, with 15% as singletons. Sample time point: newly diagnosed GD, antithyroid drugs for less than 3 months. Researchers made the TCR library from RNA that was extracted from PBMCs. The V gene's germline CDR1 is MGHRA and CDR2 YSYEKL. Trimming took 7 bases from V and 3 from J; bases not matched to a gene: 11. This CDR3 contains 18 residues. These data also formed part of another study, on T cells in Graves' hyperthyroidism and ophthalmopathy.

The sample in question was peripheral blood mononuclear cells (PBMCs), obtained at new diagnosis, from a patient treated with antithyroid drugs. This receptor was identified in a woman aged 30 to 39 with Graves disease. This chain connects TRBV4-1 to TRBJ2-2, with TRBD2 matching over 13 bases. CDR3 nucleotide sequence: TGCGCCAGCAACCTCCACTACGGACTAGCGGGGGACACCGGGGAGCTGTTTTTT. Its translation: CASNLHYGLAGDTGELFF.